The 10 T cell receptor beta chains listed next were all sequenced from one sample in a study of T cells in women clearing cervical HPV infection. The protocol was immunoSEQ multiplex PCR, while the TCRdb copy is restricted to in-frame clones and leaves out a portion. This sample lists more than 30,000 clones; its ten largest clones have around 19%. What was sequenced was blood buffy coat. Receptor source: a woman between 18 and 70 years old with a cervical HPV16 infection that either progressed to CIN3+ or cleared (not recorded which).

As for this clone: With the read ending 3 residues before the CDR3 end, the germline J gene is used to fill in that end. V is TRBV19 and J is TRBJ2-3, with D possibly being TRBD2 (5 bases). The CDR3 is 12 residues long. Germline V gene lookup returns CDR1 LNHDA and CDR2 SQIVND (reference sequence). CDR3 residues: CASSRGQETQYF. The part of the CDR3 DNA that was read is TGTGCCAGTTCCCGGGGTCAAGAGACG.

Comment on this clone: The read gets to within 3 residues of the CDR3 end, and the germline J gene fills in the rest. The chain uses TRBV23-1 and TRBJ1-1, with TRBD1 as a possible D gene (6 bases). TRBV23-1 is recorded as an ORF, its role being uncertain. This CDR3 has 15 residues. V gave up 7 bases and J gave up 5 bases, with 20 bases separating them. The part of the CDR3 DNA that was read is TGCGCCAGCACGCCGAGAGGGGGAGCTCGGACTGAA. It is translated as CASTPRGGARTE. In full, the CDR3 is CASTPRGGARTEAFF.

With regard to this clone: The CDR3 is cut off 3 residues early in the read; its end comes from the germline J gene. This chain connects TRBV11-2 to TRBJ1-1; D is uncertain. V dropped 0 bases and J dropped 6 bases, with 14 bases sitting between them. There are 15 residues in the CDR3. Looked up from germline, CDR1 is SGHAT and CDR2 is FQNNGV. The CDR3 DNA, read in part, is TGTGCCAGCAGCTTAGAGGGCGCGCTGGGCGCTGAA. It encodes CASSLEGALGAE. From start to end, the CDR3 is CASSLEGALGAEAFF.

About this clone: The read comes to an end 3 residues before the CDR3 does, leaving the germline J gene to fill in the end. The chain recombines TRBV30 with TRBJ1-3; D gene uncertain. Trimming shortened V by 4 bases and J by 8 bases, and 12 bases separated the two germline ends. The length of the CDR3 is 12 residues. CDR1 is GTSNPN, CDR2 SVGIG, per germline (reference sequence). Partial CDR3 DNA: TGTGCCTGGAACATTTTCGAGTACACC. It is translated as CAWNIFEYT. From start to end, the CDR3 is CAWNIFEYTIYF.

A note on this clone: The sequenced fragment ends 3 residues before the CDR3 boundary, so the rest is inferred from the germline J gene. The rearrangement links TRBV6-1 to TRBJ2-2; D is unclear. From germline, CDR1 is MNHNS and CDR2 SASEGT. The CDR3 contains 13 residues. CDR3 sequence reads: CASSEFYNSPLFF. CDR3 DNA (partial): TGTGCCAGCAGTGAGTTCTATAATTCACCG.

With respect to this clone: The observed sequence ends 3 residues before the CDR3 terminus, with the missing tail filled in from the germline J gene. The chain employs TRBV6-2 or TRBV6-3 and TRBJ1-2; tentatively, D is TRBD1 (6 bases). This CDR3 has 14 amino acids. CDR1 is MNHEY, CDR2 SVGEGT, per germline. Partial CDR3 DNA: TGTGCCAGCAGCAAGCAGGGGTTCGTGAATGAC. The encoded protein is CASSKQGFVND. In full, the CDR3 reads CASSKQGFVNDYTF.

For this clone: From the germline J gene comes the end of the CDR3, since the read stops 3 residues before it. This chain links TRBV30 with TRBJ2-4; 10 nucleotides line up with TRBD1. Germline values: CDR1 GTSNPN, CDR2 SVGIG (reference sequence). This CDR3 is built from 16 residues. The CDR3 DNA, read in part, is TGTGCCTCCACCTGGTCGGGACAGGGGTTTACCTATGGT. It is translated as CASTWSGQGFTYG. The whole CDR3 protein is CASTWSGQGFTYGQYF.

For this clone: The junction differs from germline at one of its ends, possibly a read error. The CDR3 end is not reached by the read, which stops 3 residues before it; the germline J gene fills it in. Distinct nucleotide sequences in the sample also encode this CDR3. This rearrangement joins TRBV7-8 to TRBJ1-3; perhaps TRBD1 as D (6 bases). The CDR3 is made up of 17 amino acids. Germline CDR1 is SGHVS and CDR2 is FQNEAQ. The CDR3 here is CASSFHRVPFSGNTIYF. CDR3 DNA (partial): TGTGCCAGCAGCTTCCACAGGGTGCCCTTCTCTGGAAACACT.

Regarding this clone: The read terminates 3 residues ahead of where the CDR3 ends, so the germline J gene completes it. The rearrangement links TRBV30 to TRBJ1-2; TRBD1 agrees at 10 bases. The germline gives CDR1 GTSNPN, CDR2 SVGIG (reference sequence). The CDR3 is 15 amino acids. The part of the CDR3 DNA that was read is TGTGCCTGGGGGAGGGGTGACAGGGGGCGGGAAGGC. It encodes CAWGRGDRGREG. The entire CDR3 protein reads CAWGRGDRGREGYTF.

Notes on this clone: The CDR3 is cut off 3 residues early in the read; its end comes from the germline J gene. This rearrangement joins TRBV11-2 to TRBJ1-1; no clear D gene. This CDR3 has 14 residues. The germline CDR1 and CDR2 sequences are SGHAT and FQNNGV. The germline V and J ends were trimmed by 1 base and 3 bases, with 9 bases remaining between them. The sequenced part of the CDR3 DNA is TGTGCCAGCAGCTTAGGAGGGTCCGACACTGAA. It is translated as CASSLGGSDTE. The entire CDR3 sequence reads CASSLGGSDTEAFF. Looking up the rest from reference TRBV11-2 and TRBJ1-1 gives the full variable domain: EAGVAQSPRYKIIEKRQSVAFWCNPISGHATLYWYQQILGQGPKLLIQFQNNGVVDDSQLPKDRFSAERLKGVDSTLKIQPAKLEDSAVYLCASSLGGSDTEAFFGQGTRLTVV.